This TCR beta chain originates from a study of cytomegalovirus exposure and HLA in healthy donors. Study findings and constraints: Sequence variants that were highly shared formed a cluster that was likely a sequencing artifact. Certain indistinguishable V segments, among them TRBV6-2 and TRBV6-3, were excluded. Further analysis, carried out later, found HLA-associated TCR beta chains more clonally expanded than equally common other chains.

V was clipped by 0 bases and J by 5 bases, with 4 bases between them. Germline CDR1 LGHNA, CDR2 YNFKEQ. The CDR3 length is 12 residues. With regard to this clone: Its cognate antigen is unknown.

The PCR made use of 60 Vbeta and 13 Jbeta primers. Method: immunoSEQ multiplex PCR; TCRdb's copy keeps in-frame clones and lacks some. The sample has around 150,000 clones; 70% to 80% are singletons. Sequencing was carried out using PBMCs. The rearrangement uses TRBV4-2 and TRBJ1-2; D is ambiguous. This clonotype was sampled from a woman aged 50 to 60 in good health and CMV-seronegative. The CDR3 nucleotides read TGTGCCAGCAGCCAAGACCAGTATGGCTACACCTTC. Its translation: CASSQDQYGYTF.